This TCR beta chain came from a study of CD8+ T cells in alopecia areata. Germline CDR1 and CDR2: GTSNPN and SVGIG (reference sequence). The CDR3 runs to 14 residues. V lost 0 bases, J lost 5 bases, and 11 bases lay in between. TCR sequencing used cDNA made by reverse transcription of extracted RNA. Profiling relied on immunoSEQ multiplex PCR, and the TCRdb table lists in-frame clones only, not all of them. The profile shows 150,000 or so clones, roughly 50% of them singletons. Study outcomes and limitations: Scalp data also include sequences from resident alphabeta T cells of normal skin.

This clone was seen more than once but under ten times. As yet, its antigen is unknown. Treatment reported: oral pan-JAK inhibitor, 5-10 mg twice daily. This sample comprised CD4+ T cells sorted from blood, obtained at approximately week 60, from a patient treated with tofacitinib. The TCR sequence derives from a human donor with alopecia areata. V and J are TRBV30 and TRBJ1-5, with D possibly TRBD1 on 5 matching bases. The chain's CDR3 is CAWSVGTQDQPQHF. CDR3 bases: TGTGCCTGGAGTGTCGGGACCCAAGATCAGCCCCAGCATTTT.